One and the same sample provided the 32 T cell receptor beta chains below, sequenced in a study of T cell changes during pregnancy in multiple sclerosis. Sequencing used immunoSEQ multiplex PCR; TCRdb keeps in-frame clones, though not all of them. The sample contains fewer than 85,000 clones, around 93% of which appear only once. Sequenced here: peripheral blood, sampled in the second trimester of pregnancy. Receptors originate from a female donor with multiple sclerosis, enrolled in a pregnancy study.

This chain uses TRBV7-9 with TRBJ1-2; 7 bases map to TRBD1. Germline CDR1 is SEHNR and CDR2 is FQNEAQ (reference sequence). With 7 bases clipped from V and 0 bases from J, the junction kept 8 bases outside the gene matches. The CDR3 spans 15 residues. The DNA of the CDR3 is TGTGCCAGCATCGACCCGGGGACAGCTAACTATGGCTACACCTTC. This gives the protein CASIDPGTANYGYTF.

CDR3 loop: CASSLTYRTLAGTYEQYF. The CDR3 coding sequence is TGTGCCAGCAGCCTCACTTACCGTACCCTAGCGGGAACCTACGAGCAGTACTTC. The chain combines TRBV7-8 with TRBJ2-7; 9 nucleotides align to TRBD2. CDR3 length equals 18 residues. The germline gives CDR1 SGHVS, CDR2 FQNEAQ. Trimming took 5 bases from V and 2 from J; bases not matched to a gene: 16. The full variable domain, in which reference TRBV7-8 and TRBJ2-7 provide the parts outside the CDR3, is GAGVSQSPRYKVAKRGQDVALRCDPISGHVSLFWYQQALGQGPEFLTYFQNEAQLDKSGLPSDRFFAERPEGSVSTLKIQRTQQEDSAVYLCASSLTYRTLAGTYEQYFGPGTRLTVT.

The V call is TRBV6-1, the J call TRBJ1-6; D call uncertain. CDR3 length equals 13 residues. The V gene's germline CDR1 is MNHNS and CDR2 SASEGT. Between the trimmed V and J ends, which lost 7 bases and 4 bases, there was a span of 8 bases. The CDR3 DNA is TGTGCCAGCATCACAGATTATAATTCACCCCTCCACTTT. Amino acid sequence: CASITDYNSPLHF.

This chain uses TRBV4-2 with TRBJ1-1, with TRBD1 matching over 7 bases. The germline V gene encodes CDR1 LGHNA and CDR2 YNFKEQ. J was trimmed by 8 bases and V by 4 bases; bases with no gene match: 13. The CDR3 spans 15 residues. CDR3 bases: TGTGCCAGCAGCCGAGAAGATATCCTACAGGGGGAAGCTTTCTTT. Its translation: CASSREDILQGEAFF.

The CDR3 DNA reads as TGTGCCTGGAGTCCCACCCGGACAGAGAACTATGGCTACACCTTC. Protein sequence: CAWSPTRTENYGYTF. The chain combines TRBV30 with TRBJ1-2, with D tentatively TRBD1 (6 bases). The V gene lost 2 bases and the J gene lost 2 bases, with 15 bases spanning the gap. The CDR3 loop spans 15 amino acids. Germline CDR1 is GTSNPN and CDR2 is SVGIG (reference sequence).

This sequence joins TRBV6-1 and TRBJ1-5; D not resolved. The CDR3 is 13 amino acids. Trimming pared 7 bases from V and 4 bases from J, leaving 11 bases between. CDR1 and CDR2 from the germline V gene are MNHNS and SASEGT. The CDR3 reads CASMRSMNQPQHF. The CDR3 DNA follows: TGTGCCAGCATGCGGAGTATGAATCAGCCCCAGCATTTT.

CDR3 loop: CASSYSQGDTQYF. Here the CDR3 DNA reads TGTGCCAGCAGTTACTCCCAGGGAGATACGCAGTATTTT. The rearrangement uses TRBV6-5 and TRBJ2-3, with a possible D match to TRBD1 (5 bases). V lost 0 bases to trimming and J lost 5 bases, with 6 bases between them. Germline V gene lookup returns CDR1 MNHEY and CDR2 SVGAGI. This CDR3 has 13 residues.

V gene TRBV19 combines with J gene TRBJ2-1, with D unresolved. The CDR3 consists of 12 residues. The ends were cut back, 1 base at V and 10 bases at J, with 8 bases in the middle. The germline gives CDR1 LNHDA, CDR2 SQIVND (reference sequence). In nucleotides, the CDR3 is TGTGCCAGTAGTATAGGCCCGGTGGAGCAGTTCTTC. Translated, it gives CASSIGPVEQFF.

This sequence joins TRBV14 and TRBJ2-7; D possibly corresponds to TRBD2 (6 bases). CDR3 length equals 15 residues. Germline assignment: CDR1 SGHDN and CDR2 FVKESK. The V and J ends lost 1 base and 3 bases respectively, with 13 bases between them. The CDR3 protein is CASSQVRGKIYEQYF. The CDR3 bases are TGTGCCAGCAGCCAAGTTCGGGGGAAGATCTACGAGCAGTACTTC.

V gene TRBV27 combines with J gene TRBJ1-5, with D possibly matching TRBD1 (5 bases). V shed 5 bases and J shed 4 bases, with 12 bases lying between them. This CDR3 comprises 14 residues. In germline, CDR1 is MNHEY, CDR2 SMNVEV (reference sequence). The CDR3 DNA follows: TGTGCCAGCAGTAGCAGGGACTGGAATCAGCCCCAGCATTTT. Its protein product is CASSSRDWNQPQHF.

CDR3 nucleotides: TGTGCCAGCAGCTCCCAACAGGGGGCGCAGGGCTCACCCCTCCACTTT. Amino acids: CASSSQQGAQGSPLHF. The J gene is TRBJ1-6, the V gene TRBV11-3; 9 bases match TRBD1. Germline V gene sequence: CDR1 SGHNT, CDR2 YENEEA. This CDR3 comprises 16 residues. V lost 4 bases, J lost 10 bases, and 11 bases stayed unmatched.

The V call is TRBV5-1, the J call TRBJ1-4, with D maybe TRBD1 (5 bases). The CDR3 contains 14 residues. CDR1 and CDR2 from the germline V gene are SGHRS and YFSETQ. V was cut by 7 bases and J by 5 bases, with 15 bases left in between. The CDR3 region is CASGFGGGNEKLFF. The CDR3 DNA follows: TGCGCCAGCGGGTTTGGGGGAGGAAATGAAAAACTGTTTTTT.

The gene calls are TRBV19 and TRBJ1-5; weak D call: TRBD1 (5 bases). V was pared by 6 bases and J by 4 bases, with 7 bases between. This CDR3 has 12 residues. CDR1 and CDR2 from the germline V gene are LNHDA and SQIVND (reference sequence). CDR3 DNA: TGTGCCAGTAGGACAGAGAATCAGCCCCAGCATTTT. Translated: CASRTENQPQHF.

The CDR3 protein is CASTSGLNYEQYF. CDR3 coding DNA: TGTGCCAGCACTAGCGGGCTAAACTACGAGCAGTACTTC. The chain joins TRBV6-5 to TRBJ2-7, with 8 positions matching TRBD2. The ends lost 7 bases at V and 3 bases at J; junction bases unmatched: 5. The CDR3 spans 13 residues. Germline V gives CDR1 MNHEY, CDR2 SVGAGI.

This chain joins TRBV27 and TRBJ1-1; unclear D gene. CDR3 length: 13 amino acids. V was shortened by 2 bases and J by 4 bases, with 8 bases between the two germline ends. CDR1 is MNHEY and CDR2 is SMNVEV in the germline V gene (reference sequence). This chain's CDR3 is CASSLLGSTEAFF. DNA for the CDR3: TGTGCCAGCAGTTTACTCGGGAGCACTGAAGCTTTCTTT.

J is TRBJ1-2 and V is TRBV29-1, with no clear D. The CDR3 is made up of 12 amino acids. The ends were cut back, 7 bases at V and 1 base at J, with 10 bases in the middle. CDR1 SQVTM and CDR2 ANQGSEA come from the germline V gene. The CDR3 protein is CSDSQVNYGYTF. DNA of the CDR3: TGCAGCGATTCCCAGGTTAACTATGGCTACACCTTC.

The V gene is TRBV15, the J gene TRBJ1-1; a weak D match, TRBD1 (6 bases). The germline CDR1 and CDR2 sequences are LNHNV and YYDKDF (reference sequence). The germline V and J ends were trimmed by 6 bases and 4 bases, with 15 bases remaining between them. The CDR3 covers 14 residues. CDR3 bases: TGTGCCACCAGATCGGTCATCAGGGGCACTGAAGCTTTCTTT. Translated: CATRSVIRGTEAFF.

The genes are TRBV7-3 and TRBJ2-6; TRBD1 is a possible D gene (5 bases). The CDR3 loop spans 14 amino acids. Deletions cut 5 bases from V and 4 bases from J, with 9 bases between. Germline V lookup: CDR1 SGHTA, CDR2 FQGTGA. CDR3 protein: CASSRTPGANVLTF. The CDR3 DNA reads as TGTGCCAGCAGCCGGACACCCGGGGCCAACGTCCTGACTTTC.

The CDR3 DNA sequence: TGTGCCATCAGTGACAAGGGGGCGGGCGTGAACACTGAAGCTTTCTTT. Translating it yields CAISDKGAGVNTEAFF. This chain connects TRBV10-3 to TRBJ1-1, with 7 bases lining up with TRBD1. Germline V gene lookup returns CDR1 ENHRY and CDR2 SYGVKD. With 3 bases clipped from V and 0 bases from J, the junction kept 7 bases outside the gene matches. This CDR3 is built from 16 residues.

This chain connects TRBV9 to TRBJ1-2; D remains ambiguous. CDR1 SGDLS and CDR2 YYNGEE come from the germline V gene. Trimming shortened V by 7 bases and J by 7 bases, and 20 bases separated the two germline ends. There are 14 residues in the CDR3. The CDR3 sequence is CASSNSSKVRGYTF. Here the CDR3 DNA reads TGTGCCAGCTCTAACAGCTCCAAAGTTCGTGGCTACACCTTC.

This chain joins TRBV11-2 and TRBJ2-5, with 9 nucleotides matching TRBD2. The CDR3 consists of 15 residues. The V gene end was trimmed by 3 bases and the J gene end by 5 bases; junction bases not matched to a gene: 7. Germline CDR1 SGHAT, CDR2 FQNNGV. CDR3: CASSFGRGGRETQYF. The DNA for the CDR3 is TGTGCCAGCAGCTTTGGGCGGGGGGGCCGCGAGACCCAGTACTTC.

This chain connects TRBV12-5 to TRBJ2-5; 8 bases agree with TRBD1. Germline assignment: CDR1 LGHNT and CDR2 FRNRAP. The J segment lost 5 bases and the V segment lost 6 bases, leaving 11 bases of the junction unmatched. The CDR3 is made up of 15 amino acids. The CDR3 sequence: CASGLGQGGGETQYF. Written as DNA, the CDR3 is TGTGCTAGTGGCCTCGGACAGGGAGGAGGTGAGACCCAGTACTTC. Together with reference TRBV12-5 and TRBJ2-5, the CDR3 gives the full variable domain: DARVTQTPRHKVTEMGQEVTMRCQPILGHNTVFWYRQTMMQGLELLAYFRNRAPLDDSGMPKDRFSAEMPDATLATLKIQPSEPRDSAVYFCASGLGQGGGETQYFGPGTRLLVL.

This chain links TRBV7-6 with TRBJ2-7; 7 positions agree with TRBD1. The CDR3 covers 16 residues. From germline, CDR1 is SGHVS and CDR2 FNYEAQ. Unmatched junction bases numbered 13, after V lost 6 bases and J lost 2 bases. DNA for the CDR3: TGTGCCAGCAGGCCCGCCGGTCGGGACAGAGCCTACGAGCAGTACTTC. Amino acids: CASRPAGRDRAYEQYF.

The rearrangement links TRBV6-5 to TRBJ1-1, with D unresolved. Germline values: CDR1 MNHEY, CDR2 SVGAGI. The CDR3 sequence is 14 residues long. V lost 3 bases, J lost 1 base, and 9 bases lay in between. The chain's CDR3 is CASSYTGSNTEAFF. The CDR3 DNA sequence: TGTGCCAGCAGTTATACGGGGTCGAACACTGAAGCTTTCTTT.

This clone showed up just once. The chain combines TRBV6-6 with TRBJ1-2; unclear D gene. In germline, CDR1 is MNHNY, CDR2 SVGAGI (reference sequence). V lost 6 bases and J lost 4, with 15 bases in between. CDR3 length: 14 residues. DNA for the CDR3: TGTGCCAGCAGGCAAGACCGACGGGTCTATGGCTACACCTTC. Translation gives CASRQDRRVYGYTF.

This clone was observed a single time. The chain employs TRBV30 and TRBJ2-3; no reliable D call. V gave up 4 bases and J gave up 2 bases, with 4 bases separating them. The germline CDR1 and CDR2 sequences are GTSNPN and SVGIG (reference sequence). This CDR3 has 11 residues. In DNA form, the CDR3 reads TGTGCCTGGACAATCACAGATACGCAGTATTTT. Its protein is CAWTITDTQYF.

The chain employs TRBV6-1 and TRBJ1-6, with D possibly TRBD1 on 5 matching bases. The CDR3 has 14 residues. From germline, CDR1 is MNHNS and CDR2 SASEGT. V lost 2 bases and J 9 bases, leaving 11 bases between the germline ends. CDR3 nucleotides: TGTGCCAGCAGTGAAACCCAGGGTACTTCACCCCTCCACTTT. It codes for CASSETQGTSPLHF.

The gene calls are TRBV6-1 and TRBJ2-1; no clear D gene. V was cut by 0 bases and J by 8 bases, with 8 bases left in between. CDR1 MNHNS and CDR2 SASEGT come from the germline V gene. The CDR3 totals 13 residues. The CDR3 nucleotides read TGTGCCAGCAGTGAAGCCCCAGGTTATGAGCAGTTCTTC. Its translation: CASSEAPGYEQFF.

V usage is TRBV5-1 and J usage is TRBJ2-3, with 8 bases identical to TRBD1. V gave up 3 bases and J gave up 11 bases; unmatched junction bases: 8. The CDR3 sequence is 13 residues long. Per the germline V gene, CDR1 is SGHRS and CDR2 is YFSETQ. The CDR3 DNA reads TGCGCCAGCAGCTCAACAGGGGGTGATGGGCAGTATTTT. Amino acids: CASSSTGGDGQYF.

The rearrangement links TRBV6-1 to TRBJ1-6; possibly TRBD1 for D (6 bases). The CDR3 consists of 13 residues. The germline gives CDR1 MNHNS, CDR2 SASEGT. V lost 7 bases and J 7 bases, leaving 11 bases between the germline ends. The CDR3 DNA reads as TGTGCCAGCAACCAGGGGCGGAATTCACCCCTCCACTTT. Translated: CASNQGRNSPLHF.

The genes are TRBV18 and TRBJ1-1, with D unresolved. This CDR3 has 13 residues. V was shortened by 3 bases and J by 2 bases, with 7 bases between the two germline ends. Looked up from germline, CDR1 is KGHSH and CDR2 is LQKENI. CDR3 loop: CASSPATNTEAFF. CDR3 in DNA: TGTGCCAGCTCACCCGCTACTAACACTGAAGCTTTCTTT.

This clone was found a few times. The chain links TRBV11-2 to TRBJ1-2; D unresolved. CDR3 size: 14 residues. Trimming pared 5 bases from V and 8 bases from J, leaving 18 bases between. Germline CDR1 is SGHAT and CDR2 is FQNNGV. CDR3 DNA sequence: TGTGCCAGCAGCGGGCGGACTGCTCAGAGAGGCTACACCTTC. This codes for CASSGRTAQRGYTF.